This T cell receptor (beta chain) was captured by sequencing in a study of coeliac disease. Study-wide context: Without high-resolution HLA typing, biased TRBV7-2 usage was examined as a proof of principle. Study-level points and caveats: TRB repertoires were largely private, with most amino acid sequences found in only one sample. Intraepithelial and lamina propria fractions were not highly pure, so cross-contamination was possible. In active celiac disease, intraepithelial and lamina propria TRB and TRG repertoires were less clonal than controls.

Germline lookup yields CDR1 GTSNPN and CDR2 SVGIG (reference sequence). CDR3 length: 15 residues. Assay: immunoSEQ multiplex PCR; the TCRdb copy retains only in-frame clones and omits some. The data show 5,500 to 7,000 clones, approximately 66% seen once. Remarks on this clone: The antigen remains unidentified. One junction end does not reproduce the germline sequence, and a read error may be involved.

Sample: lamina propria lymphocytes from the gut. This TCR came from a man in his fifties or sixties with active celiac disease. This chain connects TRBV30 to TRBJ2-1; D not resolved. The CDR3 DNA reads as TGTGCCCGGAGTCTAGGCCTCAGCTCCTACAATGAGCAGTTCTTC. Amino acid sequence: CARSLGLSSYNEQFF.